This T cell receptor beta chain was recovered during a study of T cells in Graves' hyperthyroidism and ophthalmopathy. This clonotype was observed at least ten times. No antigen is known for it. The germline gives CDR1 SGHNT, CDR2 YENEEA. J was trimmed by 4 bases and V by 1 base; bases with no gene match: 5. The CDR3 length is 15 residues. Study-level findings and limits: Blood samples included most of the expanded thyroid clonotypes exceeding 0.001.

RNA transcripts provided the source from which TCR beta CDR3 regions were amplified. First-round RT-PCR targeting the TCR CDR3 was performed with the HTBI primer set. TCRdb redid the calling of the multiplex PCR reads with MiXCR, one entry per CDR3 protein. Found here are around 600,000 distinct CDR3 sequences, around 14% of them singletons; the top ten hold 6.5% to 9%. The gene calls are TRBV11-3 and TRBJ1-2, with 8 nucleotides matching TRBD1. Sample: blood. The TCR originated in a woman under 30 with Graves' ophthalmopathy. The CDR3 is CASSLVAGGGYGYTF. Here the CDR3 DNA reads TGTGCCAGCAGCTTAGTCGCAGGGGGCGGCTATGGCTACACCTTC.